One and the same sample provided the 17 T cell receptor beta chains below, sequenced in a study of metastatic and nonmetastatic thyroid tumors. Through MiXCR, TCRdb re-clonotyped the PCR reads. The repertoire holds approximately 37,000 clones, with roughly 15% as singletons. Until they underwent thyroid surgery, no patient had received any treatment. The sequenced sample consisted of blood. The receptor source for this set is a male donor with papillary thyroid cancer or a benign thyroid nodule (not recorded which). Some clones in this sample may be carry-over from other donors' samples.

Ten or more counts support this clone. V is TRBV20-1 and J is TRBJ2-7, with a possible D match to TRBD2 (6 bases). V was clipped by 5 bases and J by 4 bases, with 9 bases between them. Germline V gene lookup returns CDR1 DFQATT and CDR2 SNEGSKA (reference sequence). CDR3 length equals 11 residues. The CDR3 nucleotides are TGCAGTGCTTTCCGGGAGTACGAGCAGTACTTC. It translates to CSAFREYEQYF.

This clone has at least ten counts. The V and J genes are TRBV6-5 and TRBJ2-7; no definite D call. V was pared by 0 bases and J by 1 base, with 7 bases between. The CDR3 has 14 amino acids. The germline V gene has CDR1 MNHEY and CDR2 SVGAGI. The CDR3 loop reads CASSYSRQSYEQYF. The CDR3 DNA follows: TGTGCCAGCAGTTACTCGCGGCAGTCCTACGAGCAGTACTTC.

The chain carries TRBV5-6 and TRBJ2-5; 9 bases align to TRBD1. V dropped 4 bases and J dropped 4; count of bases not matched to a gene: 11. This CDR3 has 16 residues. Germline V gene data show CDR1 as SGHDT and CDR2 as YYEEEE. The chain's CDR3 is CASSVFLTGGGETQYF. CDR3 nucleotides: TGTGCCAGCAGCGTATTTTTGACAGGGGGAGGAGAGACCCAGTACTTC.

Ten or more counts support this clone. The gene calls are TRBV6-5 and TRBJ1-6, with D unclear. Per the germline V gene, CDR1 is MNHEY and CDR2 is SVGAGI. The CDR3 extends over 15 amino acids. Trimming stripped 2 bases from V and 6 bases from J, with 11 bases between. The CDR3 region is CASSYEGRSNSPLHF. The CDR3 bases are TGTGCCAGCAGTTACGAAGGACGGAGTAATTCACCCCTCCACTTT.

This clone was seen a handful of times. V usage is TRBV6-4 and J usage is TRBJ1-2, with D uncertain. The CDR3 spans 15 residues. The V gene lost 6 bases and the J gene lost 10 bases, with 24 bases spanning the gap. Germline CDR1 MRHNA, CDR2 SNTAGT. CDR3 residues: CASRKEEGQESFYTF. Here the CDR3 DNA reads TGTGCCAGCAGGAAGGAGGAAGGGCAGGAGTCTTTCTACACCTTC.

The V gene is TRBV28, the J gene TRBJ1-2; D is possibly TRBD1 (5 bases). V lost 6 bases and J lost 7, with 21 bases in between. The germline CDR1 and CDR2 sequences are MDHEN and SYDVKM. The CDR3 length is 15 residues. CDR3 sequence: CASSATAGIVSGYTF. CDR3 nucleotides: TGTGCCAGCAGCGCGACAGCGGGAATAGTTTCTGGCTACACCTTC.

Many counts were recorded for this clone. Here the CDR3 DNA reads TGTGCCAGCAGCCAAGTGTCCCCGACAGTAGATGGCTACACCTTC. Translated, it gives CASSQVSPTVDGYTF. V gene TRBV3-1 combines with J gene TRBJ1-2, with D possibly TRBD1 on 5 matching bases. The CDR3 extends over 15 amino acids. Trimming took off 1 base at V and 6 bases at J, with 15 bases between the two ends. Germline CDR1 is LGHDT and CDR2 is YNNKEL (reference sequence).

Comments on this clone: This may come from a read error, since a much larger clone is one base off. Other DNA sequences in the same sample also yield this CDR3. The chain combines TRBV27 with TRBJ1-2, with no clear D. The CDR3 extends over 15 amino acids. The germline CDR1 and CDR2 sequences are MNHEY and SMNVEV (reference sequence). CDR3 DNA sequence: TGTGTCAGCGTCCCCTCAGGTGGCCTCGTGGATGGCTACACCTTC. Translated, it gives CVSVPSGGLVDGYTF.

This clone appeared many times. This sequence joins TRBV28 and TRBJ1-5; D might be TRBD1 (6 bases). In germline, CDR1 is MDHEN, CDR2 SYDVKM. The CDR3 totals 15 residues. V was trimmed by 10 bases and J by 4 bases, leaving 20 bases between them. The chain's CDR3 is CANRLQGPSNQPQHF. CDR3 bases: TGTGCCAACCGACTACAGGGACCCTCTAATCAGCCCCAGCATTTT.

This clone is deemed medium-sized. This chain connects TRBV6-1 to TRBJ1-6, with TRBD1 identical over 7 bases. The CDR3 has 16 amino acids. Per germline, CDR1 MNHNS and CDR2 SASEGT. V was pared by 6 bases and J by 0 bases, with 5 bases of the junction left unmatched. CDR3 bases: TGTGCCAGCAGCGGGACAGCAAGCTCCTATAATTCACCCCTCCACTTT. This gives the protein CASSGTASSYNSPLHF.

This clone was detected many times. The junction departs from germline at one end; a sequencing error may be responsible. V gene TRBV3-1 combines with J gene TRBJ2-5; TRBD2 is a possible D gene (6 bases). CDR3 length equals 12 residues. Germline CDR1 is LGHDT and CDR2 is YNNKEL (reference sequence). Here the CDR3 DNA reads TGTGCCAGCAGCCAAGGTACAGCGGGTCGCGTCTTC. Residues: CASSQGTAGRVF.

This clone qualifies as medium-sized. The chain links TRBV6-2 or TRBV6-3 to TRBJ2-7; D not certain. This CDR3 has 12 residues. The V end was cut by 2 bases, the J end by 7 bases, with 9 bases between. Germline V lookup: CDR1 MNHEY, CDR2 SVGEGT. CDR3 sequence: CASSYPPEEQYF. The CDR3 coding sequence is TGTGCCAGCAGTTACCCCCCCGAGGAGCAGTACTTC.

This clone was seen at least ten times. The CDR3 region has the DNA TGTGCCAGCACCCGGACGGGCGCGAACACCGGGGAGCTGTTTTTT. It is translated as CASTRTGANTGELFF. J is TRBJ2-2 and V is TRBV9, with D unresolved. Germline CDR1 reads SGDLS; CDR2 reads YYNGEE. V was clipped by 6 bases and J by 0 bases, with 12 bases between them. There are 15 residues in the CDR3.

This clone appeared many times. This chain links TRBV19 with TRBJ2-1, with 12 bases identical to TRBD1. Germline V CDR1 and CDR2: LNHDA, SQIVND (reference sequence). The CDR3 contains 16 residues. With V trimmed by 3 bases and J by 8 bases, 8 bases remained unmatched. CDR3 loop: CASSITPGQGADEQFF. DNA for the CDR3: TGTGCCAGTAGTATCACTCCGGGACAGGGGGCAGATGAGCAGTTCTTC.

To note about this clone: One junction end does not reproduce the germline sequence, and a read error may be involved. The chain couples TRBV5-1 to TRBJ2-2, with 8 bases identical to TRBD1. The CDR3 extends over 15 amino acids. The germline gives CDR1 SGHRS, CDR2 YFSETQ. In DNA, the CDR3 is TGCGCCAGCAGCTTGCAGGGGGCAATCACCGGTGAGCTGTTTTTT. This encodes CASSLQGAITGELFF.

The table lists this clone with many counts. The chain uses TRBV9 and TRBJ2-3, with TRBD2 matching 8 bases. V shed 2 bases and J 5 bases; nucleotides not matched to a gene: 7. The length of the CDR3 is 15 residues. The germline V gene has CDR1 SGDLS and CDR2 YYNGEE. The CDR3 sequence is CASSVELAGGDTQYF. The CDR3 DNA reads TGTGCCAGCAGCGTTGAGCTAGCGGGTGGAGATACGCAGTATTTT.

This clone was seen at least ten times. Distinct nucleotide sequences in the sample also encode this CDR3. The chain has TRBV4-2 and TRBJ1-2; 9 bases agree with TRBD1. V gave up 5 bases and J gave up 5 bases; unmatched junction bases: 3. The CDR3 totals 13 residues. CDR1 and CDR2 from the germline V gene are LGHNA and YNFKEQ. CDR3: CASSEQGAYGYTF. CDR3 coding DNA: TGTGCCAGCAGCGAACAGGGGGCGTATGGCTACACCTTC.